This is a list of T cell receptor beta chains from one sample in a study of molecular identifiers for immune sequencing clone quantification. TCRdb called the PCR reads again in MiXCR, with one record for every CDR3 protein. The data hold over 600,000 distinct CDR3 sequences, with 15% to 20% observed a single time. Source material: naive CD8+ T cells from blood, with Jurkat cell RNA spiked in. These receptors were collected from a human donor in good health. Some libraries in this study had Jurkat cell RNA spiked in. The CDR3 runs from the conserved cysteine through the conserved F or W. D genes are given only for firm matches. Size is omitted from some rows. Given values are once, few, many or a class for expanded clones.

j_call: TRBJ1-1
cdr3_length: 13
d_call: -
v_call: TRBV27
clone_size: -
cdr3_aa: CASRSQSNTEAFF
cdr3_nt: TGTGCCAGCAGATCACAATCGAACACTGAAGCTTTCTTT

j_call: TRBJ2-3
cdr3_length: 15
d_call: -
v_call: TRBV20-1
clone_size: many
cdr3_aa: CSAPGGAIAADTQYF
cdr3_nt: TGCAGTGCTCCTGGTGGAGCAATCGCAGCGGATACGCAGTATTTT

j_call: TRBJ2-1
cdr3_length: 16
d_call: -
v_call: TRBV25-1
clone_size: -
cdr3_aa: CASRRTGAGRWNEQFF
cdr3_nt: TGTGCCAGCAGAAGAACCGGGGCCGGGCGATGGAATGAGCAGTTCTTC

j_call: TRBJ1-1
cdr3_length: 14
d_call: -
v_call: TRBV19
clone_size: -
cdr3_aa: CASSMAGANTEAFF
cdr3_nt: TGTGCCAGTAGTATGGCCGGGGCTAACACTGAAGCTTTCTTT

j_call: TRBJ1-6
cdr3_length: 16
d_call: -
v_call: TRBV6-5
clone_size: few
cdr3_aa: CASSLRARGANPPLHF
cdr3_nt: TGTGCCAGCAGTTTAAGGGCGCGAGGTGCTAATCCACCCCTCCACTTT

j_call: TRBJ1-5
cdr3_length: 17
d_call: -
v_call: TRBV20-1
clone_size: -
cdr3_aa: CSASGTPSGFSNQPQHF
cdr3_nt: TGCAGTGCTAGTGGGACACCCTCGGGTTTTAGCAATCAGCCCCAGCATTTT

j_call: TRBJ2-7
cdr3_length: 14
d_call: -
v_call: TRBV29-1
clone_size: many
cdr3_aa: CSVEVRDGSYEQYF
cdr3_nt: TGCAGCGTTGAGGTCAGGGACGGGTCCTACGAGCAGTACTTC

j_call: TRBJ2-2
cdr3_length: 20
d_call: TRBD2
v_call: TRBV12-3/TRBV12-4
clone_size: -
cdr3_aa: CASSLVWPASGRANTGGLFF
cdr3_nt: TGTGCCAGCAGTTTAGTGTGGCCGGCTAGCGGGAGGGCGAACACCGGGGGGCTGTTTTTT

j_call: TRBJ1-5
cdr3_length: 17
d_call: TRBD1
v_call: TRBV24-1
clone_size: -
cdr3_aa: CAPDPGQGAWSNQPQHF
cdr3_nt: TGTGCCCCCGACCCGGGACAGGGGGCATGGTCAAATCAGCCCCAGCATTTT

j_call: TRBJ2-3
cdr3_length: 16
d_call: -
v_call: TRBV5-6
clone_size: few
cdr3_aa: CASSDRGLRYTDTQYF
cdr3_nt: TGTGCCAGCAGCGACCGAGGGTTGCGGTACACAGATACGCAGTATTTT

j_call: TRBJ2-3
cdr3_length: 18
d_call: TRBD1
v_call: TRBV13
clone_size: many
cdr3_aa: CASSNQLPTGGGLDTQYF
cdr3_nt: TGTGCCAGCAGCAACCAACTACCGACAGGGGGAGGCCTGGATACGCAGTATTTT

j_call: TRBJ1-1
cdr3_length: 14
d_call: -
v_call: TRBV5-6
clone_size: few
cdr3_aa: CASSARAMNTEAFF
cdr3_nt: TGTGCCAGCAGCGCCAGGGCCATGAACACTGAAGCTTTCTTT

j_call: TRBJ1-2
cdr3_length: 13
d_call: -
v_call: TRBV5-4
clone_size: -
cdr3_aa: CASSSGRGYGYTF
cdr3_nt: TGTGCCAGCAGCTCCGGCAGGGGCTATGGCTACACCTTC

j_call: TRBJ1-1
cdr3_length: 13
d_call: -
v_call: TRBV7-6
clone_size: many
cdr3_aa: CASSLGDLGEAFF
cdr3_nt: TGTGCCAGCAGCTTAGGAGACTTGGGTGAAGCTTTCTTT

j_call: TRBJ1-5
cdr3_length: 15
d_call: -
v_call: TRBV4-1
clone_size: many
cdr3_aa: CASSQVGAGNQPQHF
cdr3_nt: TGCGCCAGCAGCCAAGTAGGGGCAGGAAATCAGCCCCAGCATTTT

j_call: TRBJ2-3
cdr3_length: 18
d_call: -
v_call: TRBV27
clone_size: many
cdr3_aa: CASSFSSSRQASTDTQYF
cdr3_nt: TGTGCCAGCAGTTTCTCCAGTTCTAGACAGGCTAGCACAGATACGCAGTATTTT

j_call: TRBJ2-1
cdr3_length: 14
d_call: TRBD2
v_call: TRBV6-6
clone_size: -
cdr3_aa: CASSYGTSGMARFF
cdr3_nt: TGTGCCAGCAGTTACGGGACTAGCGGGATGGCGAGGTTCTTC

j_call: TRBJ2-1
cdr3_length: 15
d_call: -
v_call: TRBV5-1
clone_size: many
cdr3_aa: CASSLEAGVYNEQFF
cdr3_nt: TGCGCCAGCAGCTTGGAAGCAGGCGTCTACAATGAGCAGTTCTTC

j_call: TRBJ2-7
cdr3_length: 16
d_call: TRBD1
v_call: TRBV7-9
clone_size: -
cdr3_aa: CASSPVGQGLAYVQYF
cdr3_nt: TGTGCCAGCAGCCCGGTCGGACAGGGCCTTGCCTACGTGCAGTACTTC

j_call: TRBJ2-3
cdr3_length: 18
d_call: TRBD1
v_call: TRBV29-1
clone_size: many
cdr3_aa: CSVEPGTGGLWSTDTQYF
cdr3_nt: TGCAGCGTTGAACCCGGGACAGGGGGCTTATGGTCAACAGATACGCAGTATTTT

j_call: TRBJ2-7
cdr3_length: 13
d_call: -
v_call: TRBV29-1
clone_size: many
cdr3_aa: CSVAAEISYEQYF
cdr3_nt: TGCAGCGTTGCTGCGGAAATATCCTACGAGCAGTACTTC

j_call: TRBJ2-3
cdr3_length: 17
d_call: TRBD2
v_call: TRBV10-2
clone_size: many
cdr3_aa: CASTTSGSYPSTDTQYF
cdr3_nt: TGCGCCAGCACCACGAGCGGGAGCTACCCCTCCACAGATACGCAGTATTTT

j_call: TRBJ2-7
cdr3_length: 14
d_call: -
v_call: TRBV28
clone_size: many
cdr3_aa: CASSLPRFSYEQYF
cdr3_nt: TGTGCCAGCAGTCTCCCGAGGTTCTCCTACGAGCAGTACTTC

j_call: TRBJ2-1
cdr3_length: 13
d_call: -
v_call: TRBV5-1
clone_size: few
cdr3_aa: CASSLSGVPEQFF
cdr3_nt: TGCGCCAGCAGCTTGTCAGGGGTCCCTGAGCAGTTCTTC

j_call: TRBJ2-3
cdr3_length: 16
d_call: TRBD1
v_call: TRBV9
clone_size: -
cdr3_aa: CASSAKPGQSTDTQYF
cdr3_nt: TGTGCCAGCAGCGCTAAACCGGGACAGAGCACAGATACGCAGTATTTT

j_call: TRBJ2-6
cdr3_length: 21
d_call: TRBD1
v_call: TRBV3-1
clone_size: -
cdr3_aa: CASSFKPGGDRLPVGANVLTF
cdr3_nt: TGTGCCAGCAGCTTTAAGCCCGGCGGGGACAGGCTCCCTGTGGGGGCCAACGTCCTGACTTTC

j_call: TRBJ1-2
cdr3_length: 12
d_call: -
v_call: TRBV2
clone_size: -
cdr3_aa: CAWSERSYGYTF
cdr3_nt: TGTGCTTGGTCAGAGCGGAGCTATGGCTACACCTTC

j_call: TRBJ2-2
cdr3_length: 12
d_call: -
v_call: TRBV7-9
clone_size: many
cdr3_aa: CASSSHTGELFF
cdr3_nt: TGTGCCAGCAGCTCACATACCGGGGAGCTGTTTTTT

j_call: TRBJ2-4
cdr3_length: 17
d_call: -
v_call: TRBV23-1
clone_size: many
cdr3_aa: CASGPTTTEPTKNIQYF
cdr3_nt: TGCGCCAGCGGACCAACAACGACAGAACCCACTAAAAACATTCAGTACTTC

j_call: TRBJ1-1
cdr3_length: 16
d_call: -
v_call: TRBV7-9
clone_size: few
cdr3_aa: CASSSTVALKNTEAFF
cdr3_nt: TGTGCCAGCAGCTCTACTGTCGCCTTGAAGAACACTGAAGCTTTCTTT

j_call: TRBJ1-5
cdr3_length: 13
d_call: -
v_call: TRBV12-3/TRBV12-4
clone_size: -
cdr3_aa: CAGSFWGDQPQHF
cdr3_nt: TGTGCCGGCAGTTTCTGGGGGGATCAGCCCCAGCATTTT

j_call: TRBJ2-7
cdr3_length: 16
d_call: TRBD2
v_call: TRBV12-3/TRBV12-4
clone_size: -
cdr3_aa: CASSPAGGLAEYEQYF
cdr3_nt: TGTGCCAGCAGTCCAGCGGGGGGACTAGCGGAATACGAGCAGTACTTC

j_call: TRBJ2-7
cdr3_length: 15
d_call: -
v_call: TRBV6-6
clone_size: -
cdr3_aa: CASSYLMSRYYEQYF
cdr3_nt: TGTGCCAGCAGTTACTTGATGAGTCGATACTACGAGCAGTACTTC

j_call: TRBJ2-7
cdr3_length: 14
d_call: TRBD1
v_call: TRBV27
clone_size: many
cdr3_aa: CASSYQTGVYEQYF
cdr3_nt: TGTGCCAGCAGTTACCAAACAGGGGTCTACGAGCAGTACTTC

j_call: TRBJ2-1
cdr3_length: 15
d_call: TRBD1
v_call: TRBV7-2
clone_size: -
cdr3_aa: CASSFRAGGYNEQFF
cdr3_nt: TGTGCCAGCAGCTTCAGGGCAGGGGGCTACAATGAGCAGTTCTTC

j_call: TRBJ2-5
cdr3_length: 16
d_call: TRBD2
v_call: TRBV11-3
clone_size: few
cdr3_aa: CASSSGTSGPVETPYF
cdr3_nt: TGTGCCAGCAGCTCAGGGACTAGCGGGCCAGTAGAGACCCCGTACTTC

j_call: TRBJ1-2
cdr3_length: 13
d_call: -
v_call: TRBV27
clone_size: -
cdr3_aa: CASSLGWGYGYTF
cdr3_nt: TGTGCCAGCAGTTTGGGATGGGGCTATGGCTACACCTTC

j_call: TRBJ1-4
cdr3_length: 15
d_call: TRBD1
v_call: TRBV12-5
clone_size: -
cdr3_aa: CASGLVTDRGEKLFF
cdr3_nt: TGTGCTAGTGGTTTGGTAACGGACAGGGGTGAAAAACTGTTTTTT

j_call: TRBJ2-1
cdr3_length: 12
d_call: -
v_call: TRBV5-5
clone_size: few
cdr3_aa: CASSVEGNEQFF
cdr3_nt: TGTGCCAGCAGCGTGGAGGGCAATGAGCAGTTCTTC